Each of the 20 T cell receptor beta chains below was sequenced from the same sample in a study of blood T cell repertoires in COVID-19. Sequencing used immunoSEQ multiplex PCR; TCRdb keeps in-frame clones, though not all of them. The repertoire holds roughly 110,000 clones, 70% to 75% seen once, with 0.8% to 1% in the top ten. Sequencing was done on a sample of peripheral blood. Receptors were obtained from a human donor with acute or convalescent COVID-19. The donor label of this sample is uncertain.

V is TRBV18 and J is TRBJ2-1, with 8 bases matching TRBD2. J was trimmed by 13 bases and V by 3 bases; bases with no gene match: 8. The CDR3 runs to 13 residues. Looked up from germline, CDR1 is KGHSH and CDR2 is LQKENI. CDR3: CASSPPPGLAQFF. CDR3 in DNA: TGTGCCAGCTCACCCCCACCAGGACTAGCTCAGTTCTTC.

This clone occurred many times. The chain has TRBV2 and TRBJ2-5, with 9 bases identical to TRBD2. Germline assignment: CDR1 SNHLY and CDR2 FYNNEI. V was pared by 0 bases and J by 5 bases, with 4 bases of the junction left unmatched. The length of the CDR3 is 15 residues. The CDR3 region has the DNA TGTGCCAGCAGTGAAGCCGGGACTAGCTGGGAGACCCAGTACTTC. This sequence encodes CASSEAGTSWETQYF.

Of note for this clone: The junction does not match germline at one end; this may be a read error. The V and J genes are TRBV10-3 and TRBJ2-7; no clear D gene. CDR1 and CDR2 (germline): ENHRY, SYGVKD. The CDR3 sequence is 11 residues long. The CDR3 nucleotides are TGTGCCACCAGTCTACTTTACGAGCAGTACTTC. This sequence encodes CATSLLYEQYF.

The chain couples TRBV12-1 to TRBJ1-5; the table's D call, TRBD1, was not checked against the DNA. TRBV12-1 is listed as a pseudogene. The CDR3 length is 14 residues. The DNA for the CDR3 is TGTGCCAGCAGTCTTACAGGGGGCAATCAGCCCCAGCATTTT. The encoded protein is CASSLTGGNQPQHF.

The V and J genes are TRBV12-3 or TRBV12-4 and TRBJ1-6; D is unclear. This CDR3 comprises 13 residues. V lost 11 bases and J lost 0, with 8 bases in between. In nucleotides, the CDR3 is TGTGCCTCGGGGAGCTCCTATAATTCACCCCTCCACTTT. Protein sequence: CASGSSYNSPLHF.

This chain links TRBV2 with TRBJ1-6; TRBD1 agrees at 8 bases. CDR3 length: 13 amino acids. Losses at the gene ends were 6 bases for V and 13 bases for J; bases not matched to a gene: 8. Per the germline V gene, CDR1 is SNHLY and CDR2 is FYNNEI. The CDR3 nucleotides are TGTGCCAGCAGCCTACAGGGGGTAGGGCCCCTCCACTTT. Translating it yields CASSLQGVGPLHF. Looking up the rest from reference TRBV2 and TRBJ1-6 gives the full variable domain: EPEVTQTPSHQVTQMGQEVILRCVPISNHLYFYWYRQILGQKVEFLVSFYNNEISEKSEIFDDQFSVERPDGSNFTLKIRSTKLEDSAMYFCASSLQGVGPLHFGNGTRLTVT.

The V and J genes are TRBV15 and TRBJ2-2; unclear D gene. CDR3 length: 14 residues. Per germline, CDR1 LNHNV and CDR2 YYDKDF (reference sequence). Trimming left V 0 bases short and J 5 bases short, with 7 bases between. CDR3 residues: CATSRDRPTGELFF. CDR3 bases: TGTGCCACCAGCAGAGATCGTCCGACCGGGGAGCTGTTTTTT.

The chain couples TRBV29-1 to TRBJ1-3; D remains ambiguous. V was cut by 5 bases and J by 0 bases, with 8 bases left in between. The CDR3 loop spans 13 amino acids. Germline V gene sequence: CDR1 SQVTM, CDR2 ANQGSEA. The CDR3, as DNA: TGCAGCGTTCGACTACTCTCTGGAAACACCATATATTTT. Its protein product is CSVRLLSGNTIYF. Looking up the rest from reference TRBV29-1 and TRBJ1-3 gives the full variable domain: SAVISQKPSRDICQRGTSLTIQCQVDSQVTMMFWYRQQPGQSLTLIATANQGSEATYESGFVIDKFPISRPNLTFSTLTVSNMSPEDSSIYLCSVRLLSGNTIYFGEGSWLTVV.

The chain carries TRBV10-2 and TRBJ2-4; 8 bases align to TRBD1. Germline V gene data show CDR1 as WSHSY and CDR2 as SAAADI. The J segment lost 4 bases and the V segment lost 8 bases, leaving 7 bases of the junction unmatched. The CDR3 loop spans 14 amino acids. The CDR3 DNA is TGCGCCAGCGGAGGAGACAGGGGAAAAAACATTCAGTACTTC. This codes for CASGGDRGKNIQYF.

The V call is TRBV30, the J call TRBJ1-4, with TRBD1 matching over 9 bases. With V trimmed by 2 bases and J by 4 bases, 5 bases remained unmatched. CDR1 is GTSNPN, CDR2 SVGIG, per germline (reference sequence). The CDR3 runs to 15 residues. CDR3: CAWSSTGGLNEKLFF. The CDR3 DNA sequence: TGTGCCTGGAGTTCTACAGGGGGCCTTAATGAAAAACTGTTTTTT.

This clone was recorded a few times. The chain combines TRBV30 with TRBJ2-1; a possible D gene is TRBD2 (6 bases). This CDR3 spans 13 amino acids. CDR1 is GTSNPN, CDR2 SVGIG, per germline (reference sequence). V was shortened by 1 base and J by 8 bases, with 12 bases between the two germline ends. CDR3 amino acids: CAWSGSWGDEQFF. The CDR3 nucleotides are TGTGCCTGGAGTGGATCTTGGGGGGATGAGCAGTTCTTC. Together with reference TRBV30 and TRBJ2-1, the CDR3 gives the full variable domain: SQTIHQWPATLVQPVGSPLSLECTVEGTSNPNLYWYRQAAGRGLQLLFYSVGIGQISSEVPQNLSASRPQDRQFILSSKKLLLSDSGFYLCAWSGSWGDEQFFGPGTRLTVL.

This chain joins TRBV5-1 and TRBJ1-2; 7 bases fit TRBD1. V was pared by 2 bases and J by 6 bases, with 7 bases of the junction left unmatched. The CDR3 spans 14 residues. Germline V gene data show CDR1 as SGHRS and CDR2 as YFSETQ. The CDR3 DNA reads as TGCGCCAGCAGCTTACTACAGGGGCGCGATGGCTACACCTTC. This codes for CASSLLQGRDGYTF.

This sequence joins TRBV3-1 (or the pseudogene TRBV3-2) and TRBJ1-1; TRBD1 matches at 7 bases. The CDR3 spans 16 residues. Germline V gene sequence: CDR1 LGHDT, CDR2 YNNKEL (reference sequence). V was pared by 1 base and J by 6 bases, with 11 bases of the junction left unmatched. DNA for the CDR3: TGTGCCAGCAGCCAAGTGGGCAGGGGGAGACTCGCTGAAGCTTTCTTT. Translation gives CASSQVGRGRLAEAFF.

This clone was detected once. The genes are TRBV5-1 and TRBJ2-3; 10 nucleotides match TRBD2. CDR1 is SGHRS, CDR2 YFSETQ, per germline. After removal of 5 bases from V and 4 bases from J, the junction contained 7 bases not matched to a gene. This CDR3 has 15 residues. The CDR3 protein is CASRSGGAGADTQYF. The CDR3 DNA reads as TGCGCCAGCAGGAGCGGGGGGGCCGGAGCAGATACGCAGTATTTT.

The genes are TRBV7-2 and TRBJ2-5, with 11 nucleotides matching TRBD1. Looked up from germline, CDR1 is SGHTA and CDR2 is FQGNSA. The CDR3 contains 18 residues. V shed 2 bases, J shed 2 bases, and the junction held 10 bases outside the gene matches. The CDR3 here is CASSLKVGTGGIQETQYF. In nucleotides, the CDR3 is TGTGCCAGCAGCTTAAAGGTTGGGACAGGGGGTATACAAGAGACCCAGTACTTC.

This clone has only one observation. The chain uses TRBV11-2 and TRBJ1-6; D gene uncertain. Deletions cut 1 base from V and 7 bases from J, with 11 bases between. Germline CDR1 and CDR2: SGHAT and FQNNGV. The CDR3 contains 15 residues. CDR3 DNA: TGTGCCAGCAGCTTAGTAGGAGGAGAGAATTCACCCCTCCACTTT. The encoded protein is CASSLVGGENSPLHF.

The chain carries TRBV21-1 and TRBJ2-7; the table's D gene call, TRBD1, was not cross checked with the DNA. TRBV21-1 counts as a pseudogene. This CDR3 region has 17 residues. This chain's CDR3 is CASSKVRRGPSSYEQYF. The DNA of the CDR3 is TGTGCCAGCAGCAAAGTACGAAGGGGCCCTAGCTCCTACGAGCAGTACTTC.

V usage is TRBV4-1 and J usage is TRBJ2-1; the match to TRBD2 covers 11 bases. The germline gives CDR1 MGHRA, CDR2 YSYEKL. The CDR3 spans 17 residues. V lost 4 bases to trimming and J lost 0 bases; unmatched junction nucleotides: 5. The CDR3 nucleotides are TGCGCCAGCAGCCTGAGGACTAGCGGGTTCTCCTACAATGAGCAGTTCTTC. Amino acid sequence: CASSLRTSGFSYNEQFF.

In its sample, this clone was seen a few times. Here the CDR3 DNA reads TGCGCCAGCAGGTCAGGACAGGGCGGGCGATGGGTTCGTGGAGAGACCCAGTACTTC. This encodes CASRSGQGGRWVRGETQYF. The chain employs TRBV5-1 and TRBJ2-5, with 8 positions matching TRBD1. The length of the CDR3 is 19 residues. J was trimmed by 4 bases and V by 5 bases; bases with no gene match: 22. CDR1 is SGHRS and CDR2 is YFSETQ in the germline V gene.

The CDR3 spells CASSLGSQGAAGELFF. Written as DNA, the CDR3 is TGTGCCAGCAGCTTAGGGTCGCAGGGGGCCGCCGGGGAGCTGTTTTTT. V usage is TRBV7-6 and J usage is TRBJ2-2; 8 nucleotides align to TRBD1. V trimming: 1 base; J trimming: 6 bases; junction bases outside the gene matches: 7. Germline values: CDR1 SGHVS, CDR2 FNYEAQ. The CDR3 totals 16 residues.